These 4 T cell receptor beta chains were all obtained from the same sample, sequenced in a study of breast tumors, draining lymph nodes, adjacent tissues. The lymph nodes were axillary draining lymph nodes from breast cancer patients. TCRdb passed the multiplex PCR reads through MiXCR, listing each CDR3 protein once. Altogether more than 250,000 distinct CDR3 sequences are present, 30% to 35% being singletons, with the ten largest covering around 1%. The sequenced sample was axillary lymph node tissue. The receptor source for this set is a female donor with breast cancer. Some clones in this sample may be carry-over from other donors' samples.

This clonotype was counted many times. CDR3 coding DNA: TGTGCCAGTAGCCGGAATCACGCTGATACGCAGTATTTT. It specifies CASSRNHADTQYF. The chain couples TRBV19 to TRBJ2-3, with D uncertain. Germline-derived CDR1 and CDR2 are LNHDA and SQIVND (reference sequence). Trimming cost V 6 bases and J 6 bases, with 13 bases left between them. The CDR3 runs to 13 residues.

This rearrangement joins TRBV15 to TRBJ2-2, with TRBD2 identical over 10 bases. The CDR3 extends over 16 amino acids. The germline V gene has CDR1 LNHNV and CDR2 YYDKDF (reference sequence). The junction had 3 bases not matched to a gene; V was cut back by 0 bases and J by 5 bases. This CDR3 reads CATSRDTSGKTGELFF. The CDR3 DNA follows: TGTGCCACCAGCAGAGATACTAGCGGGAAGACCGGGGAGCTGTTTTTT. Full variable domain (rest looked up from reference TRBV15 and TRBJ2-2): DAMVIQNPRYQVTQFGKPVTLSCSQTLNHNVMYWYQQKSSQAPKLLFHYYDKDFNNEADTPDNFQSRRPNTSFCFLDIRSPGLGDTAMYLCATSRDTSGKTGELFFGEGSRLTVL.

The V call is TRBV7-2, the J call TRBJ1-6; 10 nucleotides agree with TRBD1. Germline loops: CDR1 SGHTA, CDR2 FQGNSA. V was clipped by 2 bases and J by 5 bases; unmatched bases: 3. The CDR3 consists of 16 residues. The CDR3 region is CASSLFGTGDNSPLHF. Here the CDR3 DNA reads TGTGCCAGCAGCTTATTCGGGACAGGGGATAATTCACCCCTCCACTTT.

Details on this clonotype: Because the CDR3's place on the DNA is in doubt, the DNA is left out and the CDR3 is given as listed by TCRdb. The genes are TRBV2 and TRBJ2-1; the table's D call of TRBD1 was not tested on the DNA. CDR1 and CDR2 from the germline V gene are SNHLY and FYNNEI. The CDR3 has 18 amino acids, counting both end residues. The CDR3 spells CASSEAFGAGASYNEHFF.